This entry describes one T cell receptor beta chain. Its antigen remains unidentified. The record originates from a study of PD-1 blockade in classical Hodgkin lymphoma. Whole-study findings and limits: Repertoire differences have undefined causes, possibly disease activity or prior therapy. A significant rise in TCR diversity by C4D1 was seen for CD4+ but not CD8+ cells. Prior to therapy, complete responders displayed diversity much like that of newly diagnosed patients. Some patients started nivolumab under 1 year after ASCT, and they were excluded.

Assay used: immunoSEQ multiplex PCR; TCRdb lists only in-frame clones, some missing. The table includes tens of thousands of clones, approximately 70% detected once. V was pared by 5 bases and J by 3 bases, with 11 bases between. Germline assignment: CDR1 SGHAT and CDR2 FQNNGV. The CDR3 runs to 13 residues. Indicated time point: cycle 4 day 1 (C4D1), after 6 weeks of nivolumab. No patient escaped relapse after autologous stem cell transplantation, and brentuximab vedotin exposure varied. Thawed PBMCs were the source of CD4+ T cells, purified by magnetic negative selection. This receptor was taken from a human donor with classical Hodgkin lymphoma. The chain recombines TRBV11-2 with TRBJ2-7, with D maybe TRBD2 (7 bases). The sample consisted of CD4+ T cells from blood, taken before the fourth cycle of nivolumab. The CDR3 region has the DNA TGTGCCAGCAGCCCCGGGGGGCACTACGAGCAGTACTTC. It yields the protein CASSPGGHYEQYF.